This T cell receptor (beta chain) was recovered during a study of T cell repertoires in cytomegalovirus infection. Study in general: It can be stated that public TCR beta signatures indicated CMV infection as well as a matching HLA type.

TCRdb itself ran the reads through MiXCR, one entry per CDR3 protein. Of about 920,000 distinct CDR3 sequences listed, 30% to 40% are singletons. This clonotype was seen repeatedly, ten times or more. Antigen: not known. CDR3 length equals 18 residues. The V end was cut by 7 bases, the J end by 0 bases, with 24 bases between. The sequenced sample was cultured CD8+ T cells from PBMCs, obtained from culture after CMV antigen stimulation. The receptor was isolated from a human donor in good health (CMV status not recorded). Some clones in this sample may be carry-over from other donors' samples. The chain is built from TRBV12-3 or TRBV12-4 and TRBJ1-1; possible D gene TRBD1, 6 bases. CDR3 sequence: CASTPSGRGLPMNTEAFF. The CDR3 DNA reads as TGTGCCAGCACTCCCAGCGGCAGGGGTCTTCCCATGAACACTGAAGCTTTCTTT.